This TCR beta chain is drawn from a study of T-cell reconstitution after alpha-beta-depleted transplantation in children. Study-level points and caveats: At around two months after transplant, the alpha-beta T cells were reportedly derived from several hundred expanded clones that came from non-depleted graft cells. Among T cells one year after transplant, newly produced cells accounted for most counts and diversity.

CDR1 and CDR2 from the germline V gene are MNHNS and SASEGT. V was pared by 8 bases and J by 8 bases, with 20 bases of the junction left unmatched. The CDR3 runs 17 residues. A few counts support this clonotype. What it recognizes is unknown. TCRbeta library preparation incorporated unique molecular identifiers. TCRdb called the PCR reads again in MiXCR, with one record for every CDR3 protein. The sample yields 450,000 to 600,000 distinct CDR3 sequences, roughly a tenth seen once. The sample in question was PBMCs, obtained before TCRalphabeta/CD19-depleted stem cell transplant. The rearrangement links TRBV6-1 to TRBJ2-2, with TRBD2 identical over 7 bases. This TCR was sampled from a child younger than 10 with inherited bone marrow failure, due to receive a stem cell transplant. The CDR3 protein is CASAQGRDWTFLGELFF. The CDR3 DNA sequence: TGTGCCAGCGCCCAAGGGAGGGACTGGACGTTTTTGGGGGAGCTGTTTTTT.